This passage covers 21 T cell receptor beta chains from one sample sequenced in a study of T cell responses to AZD1222 COVID-19 vaccine (dated by TCRdb to the early 2020s). Sample time point, as interpreted from the label and publication: baseline before first vaccination. Library preparation was by the immunoSEQ multiplex PCR assay. Held by TCRdb, this immuneACCESS table contains in-frame sequences only and omits some clones. Under half of the omission traces to an unresolved V gene where checked; the cause of the rest is unknown. This sample has 130,000 to 150,000 clones in its table, and 90% of those were observed once. The ten top clones hold 3.4% of the sample. This sample comprised peripheral blood, obtained on day 0 of AZD1222 vaccination. The receptors shown here come from an adult in good health.

The chain couples TRBV30 to TRBJ2-3; D assignment may be TRBD1 or TRBD2 (6 bases each). This CDR3 is built from 11 residues. V was shortened by 2 bases and J by 11 bases, with 11 bases between the two germline ends. Germline V gene lookup returns CDR1 GTSNPN and CDR2 SVGIG (reference sequence). The CDR3 DNA reads TGTGCCTGGAGTAAGGAGGGGGGGCAGTATTTT. This translates into CAWSKEGGQYF. The complete variable domain, with remaining parts taken from reference TRBV30 and TRBJ2-3, reads SQTIHQWPATLVQPVGSPLSLECTVEGTSNPNLYWYRQAAGRGLQLLFYSVGIGQISSEVPQNLSASRPQDRQFILSSKKLLLSDSGFYLCAWSKEGGQYFGPGTRLTVL.

In this sample, this clone turned up once. This chain uses TRBV6-5 with TRBJ2-1, with 9 nucleotides matching TRBD1. Looked up from germline, CDR1 is MNHEY and CDR2 is SVGAGI. V gave up 4 bases and J gave up 1 base; unmatched junction bases: 5. This CDR3 spans 16 amino acids. The CDR3 DNA reads TGTGCCAGCAGTTTGACGACAGGGGGATCCTACAATGAGCAGTTCTTC. It is translated as CASSLTTGGSYNEQFF.

This clone showed up just once. The chain is built from TRBV25-1 and TRBJ1-1; tentatively, D is TRBD1 (5 bases). The CDR3 is made up of 16 amino acids. The V end lost 5 bases, the J end lost 3 bases, and 19 bases lay between the germline ends. Germline CDR1 reads MGHDK; CDR2 reads SYGVNS. The CDR3 DNA reads as TGTGCCAGCAGTAAAACTCGGGGCCGCTGGGACACTGAAGCTTTCTTT. Protein: CASSKTRGRWDTEAFF.

This sequence joins TRBV29-1 and TRBJ2-7; no clear D. This CDR3 is 12 amino acids long. Germline CDR1 and CDR2: SQVTM and ANQGSEA. V was shortened by 4 bases and J by 4 bases, with 11 bases between the two germline ends. The CDR3 reads CSVVVPLYEQYF. In nucleotides, the CDR3 is TGCAGCGTTGTGGTTCCCCTATACGAGCAGTACTTC.

The V call is TRBV2, the J call TRBJ1-4; D call uncertain. The V end was cut by 6 bases, the J end by 8 bases, with 13 bases between. Germline V CDR1 and CDR2: SNHLY, FYNNEI. This CDR3 region has 13 residues. CDR3 loop: CASSREAVEKLFF. CDR3 coding DNA: TGTGCCAGCAGCCGGGAGGCAGTCGAAAAACTGTTTTTT.

The genes are TRBV19 and TRBJ2-2, with a weak D call TRBD2 (6 bases). CDR3 length equals 16 residues. The germline gives CDR1 LNHDA, CDR2 SQIVND (reference sequence). The V end was cut by 4 bases, the J end by 0 bases, with 12 bases between. The CDR3 spells CASSRGLPSNTGELFF. CDR3 nucleotides: TGTGCCAGTAGTAGGGGACTGCCCTCGAACACCGGGGAGCTGTTTTTT.

A few counts support this clone. This chain links TRBV19 with TRBJ2-7, with TRBD2 matching over 15 bases. The CDR3 totals 17 residues. The ends lost 4 bases at V and 1 base at J; junction bases unmatched: 5. CDR1 is LNHDA, CDR2 SQIVND, per germline (reference sequence). The CDR3 DNA follows: TGTGCCAGTAGTAGCGGACTAGCGGGGGGGCTTTCCTACGAGCAGTACTTC. This sequence encodes CASSSGLAGGLSYEQYF.

This rearrangement joins TRBV29-1 to TRBJ1-2; no clear D gene. This CDR3 comprises 13 residues. Germline CDR1 is SQVTM and CDR2 is ANQGSEA. V was clipped by 5 bases and J by 8 bases, with 18 bases between them. DNA of the CDR3: TGCAGCGTTACCCCCGGGCCAGAGAGAGGCTACACCTTC. This codes for CSVTPGPERGYTF.

The chain employs TRBV12-3 or TRBV12-4 and TRBJ2-7; no clear D gene. Trimming shortened V by 4 bases and J by 4 bases, and 5 bases separated the two germline ends. The CDR3 contains 11 residues. The CDR3 here is CASSSRYEQYF. The CDR3 DNA follows: TGTGCCAGCAGTTCTAGATACGAGCAGTACTTC.

This clone appeared once. This sequence joins TRBV4-1 and TRBJ2-2; possible D gene TRBD1, 5 bases. Trimming stripped 5 bases from V and 2 bases from J, with 15 bases between. CDR1 and CDR2 from the germline V gene are MGHRA and YSYEKL. The CDR3 contains 16 residues. The CDR3 reads CASSGYDSTNTGELFF. The DNA for the CDR3 is TGCGCCAGCAGCGGATACGACAGTACAAACACCGGGGAGCTGTTTTTT.

The chain couples TRBV9 to TRBJ2-1; D tentatively reads TRBD1 or TRBD2 (8 bases each). CDR3 length: 18 residues. With 3 bases removed from V and 5 bases from J, the gap between germline ends came to 24 bases. Looked up from germline, CDR1 is SGDLS and CDR2 is YYNGEE. CDR3 nucleotides: TGTGCCAGCAGCGCACAGGGGGGAGCGGGAGAAGGCGACAATGAGCAGTTCTTC. It codes for CASSAQGGAGEGDNEQFF.

The chain is built from TRBV19 and TRBJ1-1, with D uncertain. V shed 1 base and J shed 2 bases, with 17 bases lying between them. From germline, CDR1 is LNHDA and CDR2 SQIVND (reference sequence). This CDR3 has 17 residues. CDR3 DNA: TGTGCCAGTAGTATAGGTAATCTGGGCAAACGAAACACTGAAGCTTTCTTT. It encodes CASSIGNLGKRNTEAFF.

CDR3 sequence: CASSYRGGKETQYF. For the CDR3, the DNA is TGTGCCAGCAGTTACAGAGGGGGGAAAGAGACCCAGTACTTC. The rearrangement links TRBV6-5 to TRBJ2-5; D might be TRBD1 or TRBD2, each matching 6 bases. V shed 2 bases and J shed 3 bases, with 10 bases lying between them. Germline CDR1 and CDR2: MNHEY and SVGAGI. The CDR3 extends over 14 amino acids.

The CDR3, as DNA: TGTGCCAGCAGTTTTAGAAGACTAGACTCAGCTTCCTACGAGCAGTACTTC. Protein: CASSFRRLDSASYEQYF. The gene calls are TRBV27 and TRBJ2-7, with D perhaps matching TRBD2 (6 bases). The germline V gene has CDR1 MNHEY and CDR2 SMNVEV (reference sequence). Trimming removed 3 bases at V and 1 base at J, with 19 bases between. The CDR3 totals 17 residues.

This chain uses TRBV19 with TRBJ2-3; possible D gene TRBD2, 6 bases. Germline V lookup: CDR1 LNHDA, CDR2 SQIVND (reference sequence). This CDR3 contains 15 residues. V was trimmed by 2 bases and J by 0 bases, leaving 9 bases between them. DNA for the CDR3: TGTGCCAGTAGTATAATTGGGACTAGCACAGATACGCAGTATTTT. This encodes CASSIIGTSTDTQYF.

This clone has just one count. This chain joins TRBV19 and TRBJ2-1; TRBD2 might be the D (6 bases). V dropped 7 bases and J dropped 9 bases, with 19 bases sitting between them. Germline assignment: CDR1 LNHDA and CDR2 SQIVND (reference sequence). This CDR3 is 14 amino acids long. For the CDR3, the DNA is TGTGCCAGTAACCGGGGAGGCTCTGGGGGTGAGCAGTTCTTC. Translated, it gives CASNRGGSGGEQFF. Looking up the rest from reference TRBV19 and TRBJ2-1 gives the full variable domain: DGGITQSPKYLFRKEGQNVTLSCEQNLNHDAMYWYRQDPGQGLRLIYYSQIVNDFQKGDIAEGYSVSREKKESFPLTVTSAQKNPTAFYLCASNRGGSGGEQFFGPGTRLTVL.

The chain has TRBV5-1 and TRBJ1-4; D possibly corresponds to TRBD1 (5 bases). The CDR3 runs to 15 residues. Trimming left V 0 bases short and J 6 bases short, with 12 bases between. Germline assignment: CDR1 SGHRS and CDR2 YFSETQ. The CDR3, as DNA: TGCGCCAGCAGCTTGGTCAGGGCTTTCGATGAAAAACTGTTTTTT. It yields the protein CASSLVRAFDEKLFF.

The rearrangement uses TRBV19 and TRBJ2-3; the match to TRBD1 covers 8 bases. The V segment lost 5 bases and the J segment 3 bases; nucleotides outside the gene matches: 4. This CDR3 spans 14 amino acids. Germline values: CDR1 LNHDA, CDR2 SQIVND (reference sequence). CDR3 sequence: CASSRTGYTDTQYF. The DNA of the CDR3 is TGTGCCAGTAGTCGGACAGGGTATACAGATACGCAGTATTTT.

The chain combines TRBV14 with TRBJ2-4; 10 nucleotides match TRBD2. From germline, CDR1 is SGHDN and CDR2 FVKESK. The CDR3 sequence is 18 residues long. The trim removed 3 bases at V and 3 bases at J, leaving 11 bases unmatched. For the CDR3, the DNA is TGTGCCAGCAGCCACAAAAACGGGGCTAGCGGGGGCAAAAACATTCAGTACTTC. Protein: CASSHKNGASGGKNIQYF.

Written as DNA, the CDR3 is TGTGCCAGCAGCAGTCCGGTAGGGGGAAACTATGGCTACACCTTC. This translates into CASSSPVGGNYGYTF. J is TRBJ1-2 and V is TRBV5-4; D may be TRBD1 (6 bases). V dropped 4 bases and J dropped 2 bases, with 15 bases sitting between them. CDR1 and CDR2 from the germline V gene are SGHNT and YYREEE (reference sequence). The CDR3 loop spans 15 amino acids. Supplemented by reference TRBV5-4 and TRBJ1-2, the full variable domain reads ETGVTQSPTHLIKTRGQQVTLRCSSQSGHNTVSWYQQALGQGPQFIFQYYREEENGRGNFPPRFSGLQFPNYSSELNVNALELDDSALYLCASSSPVGGNYGYTFGSGTRLTVV.

The chain recombines TRBV9 with TRBJ2-2; D is possibly TRBD2 (5 bases). V dropped 2 bases and J dropped 1 base, with 9 bases sitting between them. Per the germline V gene, CDR1 is SGDLS and CDR2 is YYNGEE. This CDR3 region has 15 residues. The CDR3 coding sequence is TGTGCCAGCAGCGTGAGCGGAGAGAACACCGGGGAGCTGTTTTTT. Protein sequence: CASSVSGENTGELFF.